This T cell receptor beta chain was sequenced during a study of long-term antiretroviral therapy in people with HIV. V gave up 5 bases and J gave up 2 bases, with 7 bases separating them. Per the germline V gene, CDR1 is PRHDT and CDR2 is FYEKMQ (reference sequence). The CDR3 is 13 amino acids. Runs used v3.0 of the immunoSEQ assay and were done at survey level. Per-sample TRB depth target: roughly 40,000-50,000 T-cell genomes. TCRdb's table, derived via immunoSEQ multiplex PCR, lists solely in-frame clones and lacks some. This sample has almost 30,000 clones, with approximately 90% found just once. The specimen comprised unsorted PBMCs, sampled 3.2 years before starting antiretroviral therapy. The chain has TRBV13 and TRBJ1-3, with D uncertain. This clonotype was obtained from a man between 45 and 60 years old with HIV. The CDR3 loop is CASSHLAGNTIYF. CDR3 nucleotide sequence: TGTGCCAGCAGCCACCTCGCTGGAAACACCATATATTTT.